Listed below are T cell receptor beta chains from one sample, sequenced in a study of response to subunit inactivated influenza vaccine. Each CDR3 protein gets one entry after TCRdb re-called the RT-PCR reads with MiXCR. Of approximately 520,000 distinct CDR3 sequences listed, 16% are singletons. The sequenced sample was CD4+ T cells sorted from PBMCs, obtained roughly 24 months after vaccination. Receptors were obtained from a man between 50 and 75 years old who received an inactivated influenza vaccine. The CDR3 runs from the conserved cysteine through the conserved F or W. The order of the fields is V gene, clone size, J gene, D gene, CDR3 DNA, CDR3 protein. A D gene is named only where the DNA matches it firmly. Expanded clones are given a class, and other clones once, few, many or no size at all.

V: TRBV4-3; size: NA; J: TRBJ2-3; D: TRBD2; DNA: TGCGCCAGCAGCCCGGGACTAGCGGGGGGGCCCGGAGATACGCAGTATTTT; CDR3: CASSPGLAGGPGDTQYF
V: TRBV29-1; size: many; J: TRBJ2-7; D: NA; DNA: TGCAGCGTTAGTGGAACCTACGAGCAGTACTTC; CDR3: CSVSGTYEQYF
V: TRBV3-1; size: many; J: TRBJ1-5; D: NA; DNA: TGTGCCAGCGGTATTACCACCAATCAGCCCCAGCATTTT; CDR3: CASGITTNQPQHF
V: TRBV6-1; size: NA; J: TRBJ2-1; D: NA; DNA: TGTGCCAGCAGTGCCACAACTAGGGTTTACAATGAGCAGTTCTTC; CDR3: CASSATTRVYNEQFF
V: TRBV4-2; size: many; J: TRBJ1-3; D: NA; DNA: TGTGCCAGCAGCTCCCAGGGTGCGAACACCATATATTTT; CDR3: CASSSQGANTIYF
V: TRBV16; size: few; J: TRBJ1-3; D: NA; DNA: TGTGCCAGCAGCCAATCTGGGTCGCGGAGCACCATATATTTT; CDR3: CASSQSGSRSTIYF
V: TRBV11-1; size: many; J: TRBJ2-1; D: NA; DNA: TGTGCCAGCAGCTTAGAAGCCGGACCTGAGCAGTTCTTC; CDR3: CASSLEAGPEQFF
V: TRBV12-3/TRBV12-4; size: NA; J: TRBJ1-1; D: TRBD1; DNA: TGTGCCAGCAGTCTTCGACAGGGGCGGACCTTCGACACTGAAGCTTTCTTT; CDR3: CASSLRQGRTFDTEAFF
V: TRBV7-7; size: NA; J: TRBJ2-1; D: TRBD1; DNA: TGTGCTAGCAGCACAACTCCAGGGGGTAATGAGCAGTTCTTC; CDR3: CASSTTPGGNEQFF
V: TRBV4-2; size: NA; J: TRBJ1-6; D: TRBD1; DNA: TGTGCCAGCAGCCAAGTAGGACAGGATAATTCACCCCTCCACTTT; CDR3: CASSQVGQDNSPLHF
V: TRBV29-1; size: few; J: TRBJ1-4; D: TRBD1; DNA: TGCAGCGTTCGCCGGGACAGGGGAACTGAAAAACTGTTTTTT; CDR3: CSVRRDRGTEKLFF
V: TRBV5-1; size: NA; J: TRBJ2-7; D: TRBD2; DNA: TGCGCCAGCAGCTTGCTTGGGACTAACTCCTACGAGCAGTACTTC; CDR3: CASSLLGTNSYEQYF
V: TRBV7-2; size: few; J: TRBJ2-2; D: NA; DNA: TGTGCCAGCAGCTTAGCCCAGGGGCCCGGGGAGCTGTTTTTT; CDR3: CASSLAQGPGELFF
V: TRBV20-1; size: NA; J: TRBJ1-5; D: TRBD1; DNA: TGCAGTGCTAGAGATAAGGACAGGGGATTGCCTAGCAATCAGCCCCAGCATTTT; CDR3: CSARDKDRGLPSNQPQHF